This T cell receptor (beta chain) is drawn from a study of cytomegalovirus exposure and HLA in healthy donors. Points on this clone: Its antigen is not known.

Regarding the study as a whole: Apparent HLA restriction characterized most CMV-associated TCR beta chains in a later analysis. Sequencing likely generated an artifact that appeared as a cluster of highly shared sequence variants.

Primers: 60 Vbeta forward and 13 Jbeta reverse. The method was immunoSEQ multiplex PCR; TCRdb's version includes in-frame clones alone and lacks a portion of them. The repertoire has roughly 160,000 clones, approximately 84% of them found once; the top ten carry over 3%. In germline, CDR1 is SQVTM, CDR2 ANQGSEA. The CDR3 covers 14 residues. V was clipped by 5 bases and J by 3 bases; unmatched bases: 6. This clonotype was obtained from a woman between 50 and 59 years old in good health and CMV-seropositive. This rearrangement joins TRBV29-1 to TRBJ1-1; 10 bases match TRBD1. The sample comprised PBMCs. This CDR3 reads CSVLDRGGYTEAFF. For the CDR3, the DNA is TGCAGCGTTCTGGACAGGGGGGGTTACACTGAAGCTTTCTTT.